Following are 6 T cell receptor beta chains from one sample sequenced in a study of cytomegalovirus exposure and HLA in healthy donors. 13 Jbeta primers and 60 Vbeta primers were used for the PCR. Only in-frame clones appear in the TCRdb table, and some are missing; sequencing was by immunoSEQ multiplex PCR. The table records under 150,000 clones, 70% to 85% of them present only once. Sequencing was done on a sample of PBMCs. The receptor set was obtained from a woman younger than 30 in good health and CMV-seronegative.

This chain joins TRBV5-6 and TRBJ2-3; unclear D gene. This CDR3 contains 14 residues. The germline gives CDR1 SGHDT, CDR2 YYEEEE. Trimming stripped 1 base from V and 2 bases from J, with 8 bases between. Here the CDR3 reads CASSLRGFTDTQYF. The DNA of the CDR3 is TGTGCCAGCAGCTTGCGAGGATTCACAGATACGCAGTATTTT.

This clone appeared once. In DNA form, the CDR3 reads TGTGCCAGCAGTCCCGGGCTAGCGGGAGTGGAGACCCAGTACTTC. It codes for CASSPGLAGVETQYF. This chain uses TRBV28 with TRBJ2-5, with 10 bases matching TRBD2. This CDR3 is 15 amino acids long. Per the germline V gene, CDR1 is MDHEN and CDR2 is SYDVKM. V lost 5 bases, J lost 5 bases, and 8 bases stayed unmatched.

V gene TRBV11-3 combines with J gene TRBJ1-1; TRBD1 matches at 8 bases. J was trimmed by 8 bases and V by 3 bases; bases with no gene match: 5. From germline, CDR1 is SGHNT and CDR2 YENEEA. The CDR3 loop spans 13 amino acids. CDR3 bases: TGTGCCAGCAGCTTTCCCGGACAGGGCGAAGCTTTCTTT. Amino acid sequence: CASSFPGQGEAFF.

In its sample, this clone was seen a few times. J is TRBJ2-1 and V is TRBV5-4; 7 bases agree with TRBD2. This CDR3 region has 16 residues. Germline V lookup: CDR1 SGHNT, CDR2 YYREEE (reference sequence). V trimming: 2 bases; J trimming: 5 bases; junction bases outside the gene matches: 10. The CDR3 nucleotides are TGTGCCAGCAGCTTTAGGGGACTAACTGGTGACAATGAGCAGTTCTTC. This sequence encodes CASSFRGLTGDNEQFF. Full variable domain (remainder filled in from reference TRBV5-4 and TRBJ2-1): ETGVTQSPTHLIKTRGQQVTLRCSSQSGHNTVSWYQQALGQGPQFIFQYYREEENGRGNFPPRFSGLQFPNYSSELNVNALELDDSALYLCASSFRGLTGDNEQFFGPGTRLTVL.

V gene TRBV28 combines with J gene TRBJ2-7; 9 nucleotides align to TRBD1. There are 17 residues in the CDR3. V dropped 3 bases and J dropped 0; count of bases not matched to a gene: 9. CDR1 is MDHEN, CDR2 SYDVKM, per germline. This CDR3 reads CASSFSVGQGFSYEQYF. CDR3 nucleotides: TGTGCCAGCAGTTTCTCGGTGGGACAGGGATTCTCCTACGAGCAGTACTTC.

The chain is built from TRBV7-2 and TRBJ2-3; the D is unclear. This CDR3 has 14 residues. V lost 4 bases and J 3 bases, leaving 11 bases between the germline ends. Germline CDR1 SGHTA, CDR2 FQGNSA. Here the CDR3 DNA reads TGTGCCAGCAGCTCCCTGCCCACTACAGATACGCAGTATTTT. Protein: CASSSLPTTDTQYF.